The clone carrying this T cell receptor beta chain has ten or more counts. The data derive from a study of blood T cell repertoires in COVID-19. Per the authors' pipeline: Counts of nucleated cells, estimated from reference gene primer amplification, were obtained. The assay was immunoSEQ multiplex PCR, and TCRdb's table has in-frame clones only and misses some. D and trimming come from the DNA, and the V and J calls and clone size come from that table. The sample includes around 300,000 clones, around 84% of them seen just once. Germline V gives CDR1 LNHDA, CDR2 SQIVND (reference sequence). The CDR3 contains 15 residues. Trimming took 0 bases from V and 4 from J; bases not matched to a gene: 4.

The specimen was PBMCs or T cells enriched from blood (not recorded which). This chain connects TRBV19 to TRBJ2-5, with 8 bases matching TRBD2. The TCR was taken from a woman in her forties or fifties who had recovered from COVID-19. CDR3 sequence reads: CASSIDGRAGETQYF. CDR3 nucleotides: TGTGCCAGTAGTATAGACGGGAGGGCCGGAGAGACCCAGTACTTC.